This T cell receptor beta chain was recovered during a study of T cell repertoires in cytomegalovirus infection. TCRdb redid the calling of the reads with MiXCR, one entry per CDR3 protein. The top ten hold approximately 10% of the sample, which has some 400,000 distinct CDR3 sequences, around 18% seen once. CDR3 size: 13 residues. Germline-derived CDR1 and CDR2 are SGHRS and YFSETQ. V lost 3 bases to trimming and J lost 3 bases, with 8 bases between them. The sequenced sample consisted of PBMCs. The V call is TRBV5-1, the J call TRBJ2-3, with unresolved D. The sequence was obtained from a human donor in good health (CMV status not recorded). Some clones in this sample may be carry-over from other donors' samples. CDR3 region: CASSSPVTDTQYF. CDR3 in DNA: TGCGCCAGCAGCTCCCCTGTGACAGATACGCAGTATTTT.